Each of the 19 T cell receptor beta chains below was sequenced from the same sample in a study of Graves' ophthalmopathy and Graves' hyperthyroidism. RNA transcripts were the source from which TCR beta CDR3 regions were amplified. Second-round multiplex PCR came after first-round RT-PCR with HTBI primers. Using its own MiXCR run on the multiplex PCR reads, TCRdb lists one record per CDR3 protein. The table includes 200,000 to 250,000 distinct CDR3 sequences, roughly 21% detected once. The sequenced material came from peripheral blood. The source is a woman aged 45-65 years with Graves' ophthalmopathy.

V and J are TRBV19 and TRBJ1-1; TRBD1 matches 8 bases. This CDR3 has 14 amino acids. Germline-derived CDR1 and CDR2 are LNHDA and SQIVND (reference sequence). Trimming cost V 7 bases and J 4 bases; bases outside gene matches: 8. The CDR3 coding sequence is TGTGCCAGTACGGAGACAGGGGCTCGCACTGAAGCTTTCTTT. This encodes CASTETGARTEAFF.

This clonotype occurred many times. The chain links TRBV20-1 to TRBJ2-7, with TRBD1 matching over 9 bases. V trimming: 6 bases; J trimming: 5 bases; junction bases outside the gene matches: 5. CDR1 is DFQATT and CDR2 is SNEGSKA in the germline V gene (reference sequence). This CDR3 is built from 12 residues. The CDR3 region is CSAADRGDEQYF. CDR3 DNA: TGCAGTGCAGCGGACAGGGGTGACGAGCAGTACTTC.

This clonotype was detected many times. The J gene is TRBJ1-1, the V gene TRBV20-1; 8 bases map to TRBD1. The CDR3 has 15 residues. Trimming cost V 5 bases and J 7 bases; bases outside gene matches: 15. Germline CDR1 and CDR2: DFQATT and SNEGSKA (reference sequence). The DNA of the CDR3 is TGCAGTGCTGCGGACAGGGTCTCCTTTATGGATGAAGCTTTCTTT. It yields the protein CSAADRVSFMDEAFF.

This clonotype has at least ten counts. This chain uses TRBV6-2 or TRBV6-3 with TRBJ2-2; weak D call: TRBD1 (6 bases). CDR3 length equals 15 residues. CDR1 MNHEY and CDR2 SVGEGT come from the germline V gene. V shed 6 bases and J shed 5 bases, with 16 bases lying between them. CDR3 sequence reads: CASSPRGTPTGELFF. The CDR3 DNA reads as TGTGCCAGCAGCCCCCGAGGGACACCGACCGGGGAGCTGTTTTTT.

This clonotype was detected ten times or more. The chain recombines TRBV27 with TRBJ2-5, with D unresolved. Trimming pared 3 bases from V and 5 bases from J, leaving 10 bases between. The CDR3 loop spans 13 amino acids. Per germline, CDR1 MNHEY and CDR2 SMNVEV (reference sequence). In DNA form, the CDR3 reads TGTGCCAGCAGTTTTGGTGCTTGGGAGACCCAGTACTTC. This translates into CASSFGAWETQYF.

There are many counts of this clonotype. The rearrangement joins TRBV5-1 to TRBJ2-5; possibly TRBD1 for D (6 bases). The CDR3 totals 14 residues. Trimming cost V 0 bases and J 8 bases, with 14 bases left between them. CDR1 SGHRS and CDR2 YFSETQ come from the germline V gene. The CDR3: CASSLDWGQGTQYF. CDR3 DNA sequence: TGCGCCAGCAGCTTGGATTGGGGGCAGGGAACCCAGTACTTC.

In this sample, this clonotype turned up many times. V gene TRBV7-2 combines with J gene TRBJ1-2; no clear D. The germline V gene encodes CDR1 SGHTA and CDR2 FQGNSA. This CDR3 spans 15 amino acids. V lost 5 bases and J 7 bases, leaving 20 bases between the germline ends. CDR3: CASSPRADLPRGYTF. The CDR3 DNA follows: TGTGCCAGCAGCCCACGCGCGGACCTCCCCCGTGGCTACACCTTC.

The V gene is TRBV7-2, the J gene TRBJ1-6; the match to TRBD1 covers 7 bases. The germline gives CDR1 SGHTA, CDR2 FQGNSA. Unmatched junction bases numbered 2, after V lost 2 bases and J lost 7 bases. This CDR3 spans 14 amino acids. CDR3 DNA sequence: TGTGCCAGCAGCTTAAAGGGGGCAAATTCACCCCTCCACTTT. Protein sequence: CASSLKGANSPLHF.

This clonotype was counted ten times or more. The rearrangement links TRBV28 to TRBJ1-1; D remains ambiguous. Looked up from germline, CDR1 is MDHEN and CDR2 is SYDVKM. This CDR3 spans 13 amino acids. V was clipped by 5 bases and J by 7 bases, with 14 bases between them. In nucleotides, the CDR3 is TGTGCCAGCAGTAGTAGACCAATATATGAAGCTTTCTTT. This translates into CASSSRPIYEAFF.

This clonotype has ten or more counts. V and J are TRBV19 and TRBJ1-1; unclear D gene. The V end lost 4 bases, the J end lost 5 bases, and 11 bases lay between the germline ends. The CDR3 totals 13 residues. Germline CDR1 and CDR2: LNHDA and SQIVND (reference sequence). This CDR3 is CASSRFKRTEAFF. The CDR3 bases are TGTGCCAGTAGTAGGTTCAAGCGGACTGAAGCTTTCTTT.

At least ten counts were recorded for this clonotype. The chain has TRBV6-1 and TRBJ2-7; 13 positions match TRBD2. Per germline, CDR1 MNHNS and CDR2 SASEGT. The CDR3 totals 16 residues. Trimming at V came to 4 bases and at J to 7 bases, leaving 10 bases not matched to a gene. The CDR3 loop reads CASSGRRLAGGGEQYF. In DNA, the CDR3 is TGTGCCAGCAGTGGACGCAGACTAGCGGGAGGTGGTGAGCAGTACTTC.

This clonotype showed up many times. J is TRBJ1-1 and V is TRBV19, with no clear D. Germline V gives CDR1 LNHDA, CDR2 SQIVND (reference sequence). The CDR3 consists of 12 residues. V lost 9 bases and J 0 bases, leaving 8 bases between the germline ends. The DNA of the CDR3 is TGTGCCAGCACGAGGGTGAACACTGAAGCTTTCTTT. Its translation: CASTRVNTEAFF.

Concerning this clonotype: This clone may be a read error of a much larger clone one base away. The chain couples TRBV30 to TRBJ1-5, with D tentatively TRBD1 (6 bases). The germline gives CDR1 GTSNPN, CDR2 SVGIG (reference sequence). The CDR3 has 14 residues. CDR3: CAWSPTGPNRPQHF. In DNA, the CDR3 is TGTGCCTGGAGTCCCACAGGGCCAAATCGGCCCCAGCATTTT.

At least ten counts were recorded for this clonotype. The chain has TRBV6-4 and TRBJ1-4, with 11 bases matching TRBD1. V lost 6 bases and J lost 6; bases outside the gene matches: 9. Germline V CDR1 and CDR2: MRHNA, SNTAGT. CDR3 size: 16 residues. The CDR3 DNA reads as TGTGCCAGCAGCACCCAACCGGGACAGGGGGATGAAAAACTGTTTTTT. It is translated as CASSTQPGQGDEKLFF.

This clonotype was recorded many times. Mismatch with germline at one junction end may stem from a read error. The CDR3 sequence: CASSESFTSGRF. For the CDR3, the DNA is TGTGCCAGCAGTGAAAGCTTTACAAGCGGGAGGTTC. V gene TRBV6-1 combines with J gene TRBJ2-7; the match to TRBD2 covers 9 bases. Germline V lookup: CDR1 MNHNS, CDR2 SASEGT. The CDR3 sequence is 12 residues long.

The chain joins TRBV5-1 to TRBJ2-2; TRBD2 matches 16 bases. Germline CDR1 and CDR2: SGHRS and YFSETQ. The CDR3 covers 20 residues. Germline trimming cut 4 bases from V and 6 bases from J; bases unmatched to any gene: 15. In DNA, the CDR3 is TGCGCCAGCAGCAAAGACCAACTATCCGGGACTAGCGGGAGGGCCGGGGAGCTGTTTTTT. Translating it yields CASSKDQLSGTSGRAGELFF. Complete variable domain (other parts from reference TRBV5-1 and TRBJ2-2): KAGVTQTPRYLIKTRGQQVTLSCSPISGHRSVSWYQQTPGQGLQFLFEYFSETQRNKGNFPGRFSGRQFSNSRSEMNVSTLELGDSALYLCASSKDQLSGTSGRAGELFFGEGSRLTVL.

This clonotype was observed at least ten times. A much larger clonotype is one base distant, so this may be a read error. The V gene is TRBV29-1, the J gene TRBJ2-7; D is perhaps TRBD1 (6 bases). The CDR3 length is 13 residues. The V gene's germline CDR1 is SQVTM and CDR2 ANQGSEA. The V and J ends lost 1 base and 0 bases respectively, with 7 bases between them. The chain's CDR3 is CSVEGTASYEQYF. DNA of the CDR3: TGCAGCGTTGAAGGGACAGCCTCCTACGAGCAGTACTTC.

In this sample, this clonotype turned up many times. The chain recombines TRBV6-6 with TRBJ2-6; weak D call: TRBD2 (6 bases). The CDR3 has 18 amino acids. Germline CDR1 and CDR2: MNHNY and SVGAGI (reference sequence). V dropped 8 bases and J dropped 0 bases, with 20 bases sitting between them. The chain's CDR3 is CASFLPTGSGSGANVLTF. CDR3 DNA: TGTGCCAGCTTCCTCCCAACGGGTAGCGGCTCTGGGGCCAACGTCCTGACTTTC.

Concerning this clonotype: A single base separates this from a much larger clone, so it may be a read error. The chain joins TRBV13 to TRBJ2-7; 8 positions agree with TRBD2. The germline gives CDR1 PRHDT, CDR2 FYEKMQ (reference sequence). The CDR3 runs 15 residues. CDR3 amino acids: CASGLDSGRANEQYF. CDR3 nucleotide sequence: TGTGCCAGCGGCTTAGACAGCGGGAGAGCGAACGAGCAGTACTTC.